These 6 T cell receptor beta chains originate from one sample sequenced in a study of Ad26.COV2.S vaccination and SARS-CoV-2 variants. Treatment meaning: over 15 received Ad26.COV2.S at low or high dose, single or two shots; about 5 received placebo; per-sample allocation not given. Sampling was performed 63 days after the first vaccine or placebo injection. Repertoires were generated with immunoSEQ multiplex PCR, while TCRdb's copy carries only in-frame clones and drops some. The repertoire holds over 300,000 clones, with 83% as singletons. The source was peripheral blood, collected in a trial of Ad26.COV2.S vaccine versus placebo. These receptor sequences come from a person aged 18 to 59 who received the Ad26.COV2.S COVID-19 vaccine or a placebo.

There are a few counts of this clone. V usage is TRBV5-6 and J usage is TRBJ1-2; no clear D gene. The CDR3 is 13 residues long. Germline CDR1 is SGHDT and CDR2 is YYEEEE. V lost 3 bases, J lost 4 bases, and 10 bases lay in between. The CDR3 DNA reads as TGTGCCAGCAGCTCACAGAACTCCTATGGCTACACCTTC. As protein: CASSSQNSYGYTF.

The chain is built from TRBV12-3 or TRBV12-4 and TRBJ2-7; the D is unclear. The V gene lost 3 bases and the J gene lost 7 bases, with 7 bases spanning the gap. The CDR3 totals 11 residues. This chain's CDR3 is CASSFGWEQYF. The CDR3 DNA sequence: TGTGCCAGCAGTTTTGGTTGGGAGCAGTACTTC.

The chain joins TRBV4-1 to TRBJ2-3, with D possibly TRBD1 on 6 matching bases. Germline loops: CDR1 MGHRA, CDR2 YSYEKL. The ends were cut back, 1 base at V and 0 bases at J, with 11 bases in the middle. CDR3 length: 16 residues. CDR3 residues: CASSQAEQGSTDTQYF. CDR3 sequence (DNA): TGCGCCAGCAGCCAAGCGGAACAGGGTAGCACAGATACGCAGTATTTT.

The rearrangement links TRBV29-1 to TRBJ2-7, with 10 bases identical to TRBD2. The CDR3 has 14 residues. Germline CDR1 and CDR2: SQVTM and ANQGSEA. Losses at the gene ends were 5 bases for V and 3 bases for J; bases not matched to a gene: 7. Here the CDR3 reads CSVTGTSDYYEQYF. The CDR3 coding sequence is TGCAGCGTTACCGGGACTAGCGATTACTACGAGCAGTACTTC.

This clone was counted a single time. The V gene is TRBV5-6, the J gene TRBJ2-5; 8 bases map to TRBD2. The CDR3 is 16 residues long. Germline-derived CDR1 and CDR2 are SGHDT and YYEEEE. The ends lost 0 bases at V and 1 base at J; junction bases unmatched: 5. The CDR3, as DNA: TGTGCCAGCAGCTTGGACGCGGGGGGATTCCAAGAGACCCAGTACTTC. Its protein is CASSLDAGGFQETQYF.

This rearrangement joins TRBV4-1 to TRBJ2-5; 7 bases match TRBD1. The CDR3 contains 16 residues. V shed 0 bases and J 1 base; nucleotides not matched to a gene: 5. The V gene's germline CDR1 is MGHRA and CDR2 YSYEKL. The CDR3 sequence is CASSQDRQGPQETQYF. In DNA, the CDR3 is TGCGCCAGCAGCCAAGACAGACAGGGACCCCAAGAGACCCAGTACTTC.